One and the same sample provided the 11 T cell receptor beta chains below, sequenced in a study of T cells in Graves' hyperthyroidism and ophthalmopathy. TCR beta CDR3 sequences were amplified from RNA transcripts. The TCR CDR3 was amplified in a first-round RT-PCR using the HTBI primer set. MiXCR, applied by TCRdb to the multiplex PCR reads, yields one record per CDR3 protein. Seen here are about 660,000 distinct CDR3 sequences, nearly 45% observed once, and the top ten hold approximately 6.8%. The sequenced sample consisted of peripheral blood or thyroid tissue (not recorded which). These receptors all stem from an adult man with Graves' disease, either hyperthyroidism or ophthalmopathy (not recorded which).

The rearrangement links TRBV19 to TRBJ1-2; TRBD1 aligns across 7 bases. The CDR3 is 15 residues long. CDR1 is LNHDA and CDR2 is SQIVND in the germline V gene (reference sequence). Losses at the gene ends were 6 bases for V and 5 bases for J; bases not matched to a gene: 12. The CDR3 loop is CASSDVPGTAYGYTF. The CDR3 DNA reads as TGTGCCAGTAGCGATGTTCCCGGGACAGCATATGGCTACACCTTC.

This clonotype was observed a few times. The chain carries TRBV7-2 and TRBJ2-7; the match to TRBD1 covers 8 bases. The CDR3 consists of 15 residues. From germline, CDR1 is SGHTA and CDR2 FQGNSA. V lost 5 bases to trimming and J lost 6 bases; unmatched junction nucleotides: 12. The CDR3 region is CASSPRGQGASEQYF. For the CDR3, the DNA is TGTGCCAGCAGCCCGAGAGGACAGGGCGCTTCCGAGCAGTACTTC.

The table lists this clonotype with many counts. The chain employs TRBV10-3 and TRBJ1-3; no definite D call. This CDR3 spans 14 amino acids. The germline V gene encodes CDR1 ENHRY and CDR2 SYGVKD. The germline V and J ends were trimmed by 7 bases and 1 base, with 11 bases remaining between them. CDR3: CAITSQPSGNTIYF. The CDR3 DNA sequence: TGTGCCATCACCTCGCAGCCTTCTGGAAACACCATATATTTT.

This clonotype has more than one count but fewer than ten. The CDR3 sequence is CASSFDRGIRNSPLHF. The CDR3 DNA reads as TGTGCCAGCAGCTTCGACCGAGGGATACGTAATTCACCCCTCCACTTT. This rearrangement joins TRBV7-9 to TRBJ1-6; D not resolved. Deletions cut 3 bases from V and 6 bases from J, with 15 bases between. The CDR3 has 16 amino acids. Germline values: CDR1 SEHNR, CDR2 FQNEAQ (reference sequence).

This chain uses TRBV20-1 with TRBJ2-5, with TRBD1 matching 8 bases. The germline gives CDR1 DFQATT, CDR2 SNEGSKA (reference sequence). V shed 1 base, J shed 1 base, and the junction held 5 bases outside the gene matches. The CDR3 totals 15 residues. The chain's CDR3 is CSARGDRGFQETQYF. The CDR3 DNA sequence: TGCAGTGCTAGAGGAGACAGGGGTTTCCAAGAGACCCAGTACTTC.

This chain links TRBV29-1 with TRBJ1-2; 10 bases map to TRBD1. This CDR3 has 11 amino acids. V shed 4 bases and J 11 bases; nucleotides not matched to a gene: 4. Per the germline V gene, CDR1 is SQVTM and CDR2 is ANQGSEA. Here the CDR3 DNA reads TGCAGCGTTGGGGGACAGGGGTTATACACCTTC. It translates to CSVGGQGLYTF. Complete variable domain (other parts from reference TRBV29-1 and TRBJ1-2): SAVISQKPSRDICQRGTSLTIQCQVDSQVTMMFWYRQQPGQSLTLIATANQGSEATYESGFVIDKFPISRPNLTFSTLTVSNMSPEDSSIYLCSVGGQGLYTFGSGTRLTVV.

This clonotype was counted many times. The rearrangement links TRBV24-1 to TRBJ1-2, with D possibly being TRBD1 (5 bases). V lost 3 bases to trimming and J lost 7 bases, with 14 bases between them. In germline, CDR1 is KGHDR, CDR2 SFDVKD. The CDR3 is 14 residues long. The CDR3 loop reads CATSDDGHSGGYTF. The CDR3 nucleotides are TGTGCCACCAGTGATGACGGACACTCCGGTGGCTACACCTTC.

The V and J genes are TRBV15 and TRBJ1-4, with 12 bases fitting TRBD1. The germline V gene has CDR1 LNHNV and CDR2 YYDKDF (reference sequence). The ends lost 0 bases at V and 6 bases at J; junction bases unmatched: 5. This CDR3 spans 17 amino acids. CDR3 region: CATSRDLGTGGDEKLFF. In DNA, the CDR3 is TGTGCCACCAGCAGAGATCTCGGGACAGGGGGCGATGAAAAACTGTTTTTT.

There are a few counts of this clonotype. The chain has TRBV12-3 or TRBV12-4 and TRBJ1-2; D may be TRBD1 (5 bases). This CDR3 has 14 amino acids. The germline V and J ends were trimmed by 6 bases and 6 bases, with 17 bases remaining between them. This CDR3 is CASSTPRQGHGYTF. Written as DNA, the CDR3 is TGTGCCAGCAGCACCCCCCGCCAGGGCCATGGCTACACCTTC.

Many counts were recorded for this clonotype. This chain links TRBV12-3 or TRBV12-4 with TRBJ1-5; the D gene is possibly TRBD1 (5 bases). The CDR3 covers 12 residues. V lost 6 bases to trimming and J lost 2 bases, with 5 bases between them. CDR3 sequence: CASSRGNQPQHF. The CDR3 region has the DNA TGTGCCAGCAGCAGGGGCAATCAGCCCCAGCATTTT.

The chain uses TRBV2 and TRBJ2-5; TRBD1 matches 9 bases. CDR1 and CDR2 (germline): SNHLY, FYNNEI. Losses at the gene ends were 5 bases for V and 4 bases for J; bases not matched to a gene: 11. This CDR3 has 16 residues. The CDR3 spells CASSYRTGDFGETQYF. The CDR3 region has the DNA TGTGCCAGCAGTTATCGGACAGGGGATTTTGGAGAGACCCAGTACTTC.